The clone carrying this T cell receptor (beta chain) is large (0.1 to 1%) in the sample. These data are taken from a study of CD4 and CD8 cells across lung adenocarcinoma regions. Via MiXCR, TCRdb re-called the PCR reads, giving one row per CDR3 protein. The sample yields around 2,000 distinct CDR3 sequences, 40% to 65% seen once. Donors had localized lung adenocarcinoma, a non-small cell lung cancer. The CDR3 is 16 amino acids. V was clipped by 4 bases and J by 6 bases; unmatched bases: 6. Germline V gene data show CDR1 as MNHEY and CDR2 as SMNVEV (reference sequence). Sample: CD4+ T cells from the center of a lung tumor. The clonotype originates from a female donor with lung adenocarcinoma. The CD4 and CD8 labels of this study may be unreliable. The rearrangement uses TRBV27 and TRBJ2-2; 12 positions match TRBD2. As DNA, the CDR3 is TGTGCCAGCAGTTCGCTAGCGGGAGGGCCCCCCGGGGAGCTGTTTTTT. Residues: CASSSLAGGPPGELFF.